This T cell receptor (beta chain) was recorded in a study of blood T cell repertoires in COVID-19 (TCRdb year 2020). About the investigation overall: Samples from collaborators originated in the United States, Italy and Spain and spanned both the acute and convalescent phases of COVID-19. Subjects who had been exposed to COVID-19, were actively infected with it, or had recovered from it provided the deeply sampled blood TCRbeta repertoires that made up the dataset. The sample metadata nearly always contained a de-identified subject ID, COVID-19 status, age in years and sex. The samples were drawn from the first 160 participants of the ongoing ImmuneRACE study and from over 950 subjects provided by 6 global collaborators. HLA class I and class II types, where available, came from metadata supplied by the sample provider rather than from assay-based typing. The prospective study material was composed of cDNA or gDNA derived from T cells, B-cell-depleted T cells, or PBMCs. The repertoires were released in a freely available public database intended as a resource for research on the immune response to SARS-CoV-2. Paper-wide results and their limitations: Clinical and demographic metadata were provided uncurated, with the amount varying by source and participant.

TCRbeta CDR3 regions were amplified from genomic DNA by means of the immunoSEQ Assay, a bias-controlled multiplex PCR. In the source study's methods: Within the assay, amplification of reference gene primers was used to estimate how many nucleated cells each sample contained. Sequence reads were collapsed and filtered to measure the absolute abundance of every unique TCRbeta CDR3 rearrangement. For each sample, productive Simpson clonality was calculated as the square root of Simpson's diversity index over productive rearrangements. The table was pulled from immuneACCESS by TCRdb, which kept in-frame rearrangements only. Such tables lose some clones; where checked, under half of the loss comes from unresolved V genes, and the rest has no known cause. V and J calls plus clone size are reproduced from that table; the DNA served to infer D and trimming. A total of 210,000 or so clones appear in this sample, roughly nine tenths of them only once. The ten biggest clones cover around 2.2% of the sample.

The collaborating institutions used their own protocols to collect whole blood in K2EDTA tubes. For TCRbeta analysis, collaborators shipped samples as frozen whole blood, isolated PBMCs, or DNA extracted from either of those sample types. Concerning this clone: There is no known antigen for this receptor. No base quality information exists; no much larger clone differs at one position.

The source of this sequence is a woman aged 50 to 60 with acute or convalescent COVID-19. Sequencing was performed on peripheral blood.

The DNA sequence is given as TGTGCCAGCAGCCAGGGAGGGGGGAGAGAGCCCCAGCATTTT. It specifies CASSQGGGREPQHF. Recombination connected TRBV9 to TRBJ1-5; D gene: possibly TRBD1, on 6 matching bases. From cysteine to phenylalanine, the CDR3 is 14 amino acids long. Kept here is only the CDR3 DNA, which spans 42 bases and is read in frame from base 1. CDR1 and CDR2 are drawn from the germline V gene: SGDLS, YYNGEE. The V end loses 4 bases and the J end loses 8 bases, and a stretch of 16 bases separates them.